A single sample gave rise to the 25 T cell receptor beta chains below, sequenced in a study of molecular identifiers for immune sequencing clone quantification. In TCRdb, the PCR reads were re-called with MiXCR into one record per CDR3 protein. The sample records approximately 500,000 distinct CDR3 sequences, about a fifth being singletons. Sequenced material: naive CD8+ T cells from blood, with Jurkat cell RNA spiked in. The subset is: FACS-sorted CD8+CD4-CCR7+CD45RA+ naive T cells. The receptor set was obtained from a human donor in good health. Some libraries in this study had Jurkat cell RNA spiked in.

The chain combines TRBV30 with TRBJ2-3; 7 bases are shared with TRBD2. J lost 2 bases, V lost 3 bases, and 8 bases had no gene match. Germline V gene sequence: CDR1 GTSNPN, CDR2 SVGIG (reference sequence). The CDR3 length is 15 residues. CDR3 amino acids: CAWRGLAEDTDTQYF. In DNA form, the CDR3 reads TGTGCCTGGAGAGGCCTAGCGGAGGACACAGATACGCAGTATTTT. The whole variable domain, remainder taken from reference TRBV30 and TRBJ2-3, is SQTIHQWPATLVQPVGSPLSLECTVEGTSNPNLYWYRQAAGRGLQLLFYSVGIGQISSEVPQNLSASRPQDRQFILSSKKLLLSDSGFYLCAWRGLAEDTDTQYFGPGTRLTVL.

The chain recombines TRBV5-6 with TRBJ1-6; D is unresolved. The CDR3 contains 14 residues. Germline V gives CDR1 SGHDT, CDR2 YYEEEE. With 0 bases removed from V and 7 bases from J, the gap between germline ends came to 8 bases. CDR3 sequence reads: CASSLAQENSPLHF. The CDR3 DNA sequence: TGTGCCAGCAGCTTGGCGCAGGAGAATTCACCCCTCCACTTT.

This clonotype was counted many times. The chain uses TRBV28 and TRBJ1-5; no clear D gene. V was clipped by 3 bases and J by 5 bases, with 5 bases between them. This CDR3 spans 12 amino acids. Germline CDR1 reads MDHEN; CDR2 reads SYDVKM. The CDR3 here is CASSFFDQPQHF. The CDR3 bases are TGTGCCAGCAGTTTTTTTGATCAGCCCCAGCATTTT.

A note on this clonotype: A much larger clone differs from this one at a single base, so this may be a read error. The V gene is TRBV24-1, the J gene TRBJ2-5; D perhaps matches TRBD1 (6 bases). Germline V gene sequence: CDR1 KGHDR, CDR2 SFDVKD. CDR3 length: 16 residues. Trimming cost V 6 bases and J 4 bases, with 20 bases left between them. The CDR3 reads CATSPDTGYGGETQYF. Written as DNA, the CDR3 is TGTGCCACCAGTCCGGACACAGGGTATGGGGGAGAGACCCAGTACTTC.

The table lists this clonotype with many counts. The chain employs TRBV5-1 and TRBJ2-3, with TRBD2 matching over 7 bases. The V and J ends lost 1 base and 2 bases, in that order; junction bases with no gene match: 13. The CDR3 runs to 18 residues. Germline assignment: CDR1 SGHRS and CDR2 YFSETQ. The CDR3 region is CASSLILADLQPTDTQYF. The CDR3 DNA is TGCGCCAGCAGCTTGATCCTAGCGGACCTTCAACCCACAGATACGCAGTATTTT.

The sample holds many counts of this clonotype. The chain couples TRBV28 to TRBJ2-7, with D perhaps TRBD2 (5 bases). Germline CDR1 reads MDHEN; CDR2 reads SYDVKM. CDR3 length: 13 residues. Trimming left V 4 bases short and J 4 bases short, with 11 bases between. CDR3 DNA: TGTGCCAGCAGTTCTAGGAGAGGGTACGAGCAGTACTTC. Translated: CASSSRRGYEQYF.

The sample holds a few counts of this clonotype. The chain has TRBV2 and TRBJ1-1; TRBD1 agrees at 7 bases. CDR1 is SNHLY, CDR2 FYNNEI, per germline. The CDR3 is 15 amino acids. With 0 bases clipped from V and 6 bases from J, the junction kept 7 bases outside the gene matches. The CDR3 region is CASSEAQGVRAEAFF. DNA for the CDR3: TGTGCCAGCAGTGAAGCTCAGGGGGTAAGGGCTGAAGCTTTCTTT.

This clonotype was seen a handful of times. This rearrangement joins TRBV19 to TRBJ2-5, with TRBD1 matching 7 bases. CDR1 is LNHDA and CDR2 is SQIVND in the germline V gene (reference sequence). J lost 5 bases, V lost 5 bases, and 8 bases had no gene match. The CDR3 runs 14 residues. The CDR3 DNA is TGTGCCAGTAGTCCCCGCGTAGGGGGCGAGACCCAGTACTTC. Translation gives CASSPRVGGETQYF. The whole variable domain, filled in from reference TRBV19 and TRBJ2-5, reads DGGITQSPKYLFRKEGQNVTLSCEQNLNHDAMYWYRQDPGQGLRLIYYSQIVNDFQKGDIAEGYSVSREKKESFPLTVTSAQKNPTAFYLCASSPRVGGETQYFGPGTRLLVL.

The chain links TRBV6-1 to TRBJ2-7; D is unclear. This CDR3 has 15 amino acids. Germline CDR1 MNHNS, CDR2 SASEGT. Trimming shortened V by 1 base and J by 2 bases, and 12 bases separated the two germline ends. The CDR3 DNA sequence: TGTGCCAGCAGTGAAGGCGGCGGCCCGGCCTACGAGCAGTACTTC. It translates to CASSEGGGPAYEQYF.

This clonotype was recorded at least ten times. The V gene is TRBV12-5, the J gene TRBJ2-6; TRBD1 aligns across 7 bases. Germline assignment: CDR1 LGHNT and CDR2 FRNRAP. There are 15 residues in the CDR3. V gave up 9 bases and J gave up 4 bases; unmatched junction bases: 9. The CDR3 reads CASTPGGRGANVLTF. DNA for the CDR3: TGTGCTAGCACCCCAGGGGGAAGAGGGGCCAACGTCCTGACTTTC. Full variable domain (rest looked up from reference TRBV12-5 and TRBJ2-6): DARVTQTPRHKVTEMGQEVTMRCQPILGHNTVFWYRQTMMQGLELLAYFRNRAPLDDSGMPKDRFSAEMPDATLATLKIQPSEPRDSAVYFCASTPGGRGANVLTFGAGSRLTVL.

Comment on this clonotype: A much larger clone lies a single base off, so this may be a read error. V gene TRBV7-9 combines with J gene TRBJ2-7; TRBD2 might be the D (6 bases). Germline V lookup: CDR1 SEHNR, CDR2 FQNEAQ (reference sequence). CDR3 size: 12 residues. CDR3 region: CASSPWGDEQCF. The CDR3 DNA sequence: TGTGCCAGCAGCCCGTGGGGGGACGAGCAGTGCTTC.

In regard to this clonotype: One junction end does not reproduce the germline sequence, and a read error may be involved. This chain uses TRBV20-1 with TRBJ2-1; TRBD2 matches 7 bases. Per germline, CDR1 DFQATT and CDR2 SNEGSKA (reference sequence). This CDR3 has 14 residues. The chain's CDR3 is CSAPSGLACNEQFF. CDR3 nucleotide sequence: TGTAGTGCTCCTAGCGGCTTGGCGTGCAATGAGCAGTTCTTC.

This clonotype appeared a single time. Possible read error: a much larger clone is one base away. The DNA of the CDR3 is TGCAGCGTTACCCCCAGGGGGAACGATGAGCAGTTCTTC. Amino acids: CSVTPRGNDEQFF. V usage is TRBV29-1 and J usage is TRBJ2-1; 7 bases fit TRBD1. With 5 bases clipped from V and 8 bases from J, the junction kept 9 bases outside the gene matches. CDR1 and CDR2 from the germline V gene are SQVTM and ANQGSEA. This CDR3 has 13 amino acids.

The chain joins TRBV11-2 to TRBJ2-5, with a possible D match to TRBD2 (5 bases). The germline CDR1 and CDR2 sequences are SGHAT and FQNNGV. The CDR3 sequence is 17 residues long. V was shortened by 2 bases and J by 1 base, with 17 bases between the two germline ends. CDR3 loop: CASSLSPSPGSQETQYF. CDR3 DNA sequence: TGTGCCAGCAGCTTATCTCCCTCGCCGGGAAGCCAAGAGACCCAGTACTTC.

This clonotype has a count of ten or more. The chain uses TRBV7-9 and TRBJ1-2; possible D gene TRBD1, 6 bases. CDR3 length: 16 amino acids. V dropped 2 bases and J dropped 4 bases, with 17 bases sitting between them. Germline-derived CDR1 and CDR2 are SEHNR and FQNEAQ (reference sequence). In nucleotides, the CDR3 is TGTGCCAGCAGCTTAAGTTCGACAGGACCTACCTATGGCTACACCTTC. As protein: CASSLSSTGPTYGYTF. The full variable domain, completed using reference TRBV7-9 and TRBJ1-2, is DTGVSQNPRHKITKRGQNVTFRCDPISEHNRLYWYRQTLGQGPEFLTYFQNEAQLEKSRLLSDRFSAERPKGSFSTLEIQRTEQGDSAMYLCASSLSSTGPTYGYTFGSGTRLTVV.

About this clonotype: A much larger clone lies a single base off, so this may be a read error. The genes are TRBV12-3 or TRBV12-4 and TRBJ1-6, with a possible D match to TRBD1 (5 bases). The V end was cut by 7 bases, the J end by 5 bases, with 9 bases between. This CDR3 is built from 13 residues. CDR3 region: CASKGFDNSPLHF. In DNA form, the CDR3 reads TGTGCCAGCAAGGGGTTCGATAATTCACCCCTCCACTTT.

The sample holds many counts of this clonotype. The CDR3 loop reads CASSPSRGGEQYF. As DNA, the CDR3 is TGTGCCAGCAGCCCGAGCCGGGGGGGCGAGCAGTACTTC. The chain carries TRBV7-8 and TRBJ2-7; 8 bases agree with TRBD2. Looked up from germline, CDR1 is SGHVS and CDR2 is FQNEAQ. J was trimmed by 6 bases and V by 5 bases; bases with no gene match: 6. This CDR3 has 13 amino acids.

This clonotype appeared a single time. A read error may be the cause here, since a much bigger clone is one base away. This chain uses TRBV7-9 with TRBJ2-7, with D uncertain. Germline values: CDR1 SEHNR, CDR2 FQNEAQ (reference sequence). V lost 6 bases and J lost 0, with 9 bases in between. The CDR3 covers 13 residues. The CDR3 bases are TGTGCCAGCAGATCCAAGAGCTCCTACGAGCAGTACTTC. Translated, it gives CASRSKSSYEQYF.

The V call is TRBV4-1, the J call TRBJ1-5; tentative D call: TRBD1 (5 bases). V lost 0 bases to trimming and J lost 4 bases, with 19 bases between them. Germline CDR1 reads MGHRA; CDR2 reads YSYEKL. The CDR3 spans 18 residues. CDR3 nucleotides: TGCGCCAGCAGCCAAGAAGCCCCTGAGGTCAGGGATAATCAGCCCCAGCATTTT. Its protein product is CASSQEAPEVRDNQPQHF.

Points on this clonotype: The conserved phenylalanine or tryptophan is not found at the CDR3 terminus, so this likely reflects a read error. The J gene is TRBJ1-6, the V gene TRBV2; D is ambiguous. CDR1 and CDR2 from the germline V gene are SNHLY and FYNNEI. The CDR3 extends over 16 amino acids. V was pared by 0 bases and J by 10 bases, with 16 bases between. The CDR3: CASSEAAGNPGSPLHL. CDR3 DNA sequence: TGTGCCAGCAGTGAAGCGGCGGGAAACCCGGGATCACCCCTCCACCTT.

The rearrangement joins TRBV11-2 to TRBJ1-2, with D possibly matching TRBD1 (6 bases). CDR3 length equals 13 residues. V lost 5 bases, J lost 3 bases, and 10 bases lay in between. Germline V gene data show CDR1 as SGHAT and CDR2 as FQNNGV. CDR3 coding DNA: TGTGCCAGCAGCACGTGGACAGACTATGGCTACACCTTC. This sequence encodes CASSTWTDYGYTF.

This clonotype was seen at least ten times. The chain recombines TRBV20-1 with TRBJ2-7; perhaps TRBD1 as D (6 bases). The germline V and J ends were trimmed by 8 bases and 3 bases, with 17 bases remaining between them. The germline V gene encodes CDR1 DFQATT and CDR2 SNEGSKA (reference sequence). The length of the CDR3 is 13 residues. As DNA, the CDR3 is TGCAGTCCCTCAACCCGGGACAACTACGAGCAGTACTTC. Protein product: CSPSTRDNYEQYF.

This chain uses TRBV30 with TRBJ1-1; D unresolved. V shed 1 base and J shed 3 bases, with 6 bases lying between them. CDR1 is GTSNPN and CDR2 is SVGIG in the germline V gene (reference sequence). This CDR3 is built from 12 residues. CDR3 residues: CAWSATYTEAFF. CDR3 nucleotides: TGTGCCTGGAGTGCCACATACACTGAAGCTTTCTTT.

This clonotype was seen a handful of times. The rearrangement links TRBV6-4 to TRBJ2-1; D not resolved. Trimming shortened V by 1 base and J by 8 bases, and 21 bases separated the two germline ends. The CDR3 sequence is 17 residues long. Germline V gene sequence: CDR1 MRHNA, CDR2 SNTAGT. The CDR3 loop reads CASSDYEQCLPGDEQFF. DNA for the CDR3: TGTGCCAGCAGTGACTATGAGCAATGTCTTCCTGGGGATGAGCAGTTCTTC.

This chain uses TRBV11-2 with TRBJ1-1, with D uncertain. Germline V gene sequence: CDR1 SGHAT, CDR2 FQNNGV. V was shortened by 3 bases and J by 6 bases, with 11 bases between the two germline ends. CDR3 size: 13 residues. The CDR3 loop reads CASSLPFNAEAFF. CDR3 in DNA: TGTGCCAGCAGCTTGCCCTTCAACGCTGAAGCTTTCTTT.